These 9 T cell receptor beta chains came from one sample sequenced in a study of blood T cells in healthy people across ages (dated by TCRdb to between 2015 and 2017). The method behind the library was 5' RACE. Sequencing instrument: Illumina HiSeq 2500. A second PCR of roughly 6 to 12 cycles was performed with a sample-barcoded 5' primer and a J-beta primer mix. In TCRdb, the public reads were trimmed at Q25 with fastp and aligned with MiXCR, with productive beta chains retained. When rows share a CDR3 protein, they turn into one entry using the most common DNA and genes. Here the sample has 710,000 or so distinct CDR3 sequences; 22% occur a single time. Roughly 22% of the sample comes from the top ten. Input material: blood. Every receptor here comes from a man aged 65 to 85 in good health.

The chain links TRBV7-2 to TRBJ2-1; 10 bases are a match to TRBD1. The CDR3 runs to 17 residues. J gave up 3 bases and V 0 bases, and 5 bases lay outside the gene matches. The germline CDR1 and CDR2 sequences are SGHTA and FQGNSA. The CDR3 DNA sequence: TGTGCCAGCAGCTTAGCTGTAGGACAGGGGGGCTACAATGAGCAGTTCTTC. It is translated as CASSLAVGQGGYNEQFF. The whole variable domain, remainder taken from reference TRBV7-2 and TRBJ2-1, is GAGVSQSPSNKVTEKGKDVELRCDPISGHTALYWYRQSLGQGLEFLIYFQGNSAPDKSGLPSDRFSAERTGGSVSTLTIQRTQQEDSAVYLCASSLAVGQGGYNEQFFGPGTRLTVL.

V usage is TRBV19 and J usage is TRBJ2-5; 9 bases map to TRBD2. Looked up from germline, CDR1 is LNHDA and CDR2 is SQIVND (reference sequence). This CDR3 region has 14 residues. V lost 5 bases, J lost 4 bases, and 5 bases stayed unmatched. CDR3 nucleotides: TGTGCCAGTAGTCCTAGCGGGGCGGCAGAGACCCAGTACTTC. Its translation is CASSPSGAAETQYF.

This clonotype was counted a few times. The chain is built from TRBV5-6 and TRBJ2-1; the D gene could be TRBD1 or TRBD2 (5 bases each). The CDR3 runs to 11 residues. V was pared by 3 bases and J by 16 bases, with 14 bases between. Germline V gene data show CDR1 as SGHDT and CDR2 as YYEEEE. CDR3 DNA sequence: TGTGCCAGCAGCTCCTCGGGACCTCGTTTCTTC. This encodes CASSSSGPRFF. Full variable domain (outside the CDR3, taken from reference TRBV5-6 and TRBJ2-1): DAGVTQSPTHLIKTRGQQVTLRCSPKSGHDTVSWYQQALGQGPQFIFQYYEEEERQRGNFPDRFSGHQFPNYSSELNVNALLLGDSALYLCASSSSGPRFFGPGTRLTVL.

Concerning this clonotype itself: The junction and the germline gene differ at one end; a read error may be behind it. DNA for the CDR3: TGTGCCAGCAGAGAAGACAGGGCTTCTTTCGCCAAAAACATTCAGTACTTC. It yields the protein CASREDRASFAKNIQYF. The rearrangement uses TRBV2 and TRBJ2-4; the match to TRBD1 covers 7 bases. Germline V gene sequence: CDR1 SNHLY, CDR2 FYNNEI. The CDR3 covers 17 residues.

This clonotype was detected only a few times. V and J are TRBV4-2 and TRBJ2-5; D is unresolved. The J call may be in error: the DNA end matches TRBJ2-7 better. The CDR3 sequence is 16 residues long. Looked up from germline, CDR1 is LGHNA and CDR2 is YNFKEQ. The CDR3 loop reads CASSQRYGGGSYEQYF. CDR3 coding DNA: TGTGCCAGCAGCCAAAGGTATGGCGGTGGTTCCTACGAGCAGTACTTC.

The rearrangement uses TRBV7-2 and TRBJ1-2; D unclear. The CDR3 spans 15 residues. Trimming removed 0 bases at V and 2 bases at J, with 10 bases between. Germline assignment: CDR1 SGHTA and CDR2 FQGNSA. The CDR3: CASSLARVQNYGYTF. In nucleotides, the CDR3 is TGTGCCAGCAGCTTAGCCAGAGTGCAAAACTATGGCTACACCTTC.

V and J are TRBV7-9 and TRBJ1-4; D is undetermined. The germline V gene encodes CDR1 SEHNR and CDR2 FQNEAQ (reference sequence). The CDR3 extends over 12 amino acids. V shed 4 bases and J shed 9 bases, with 9 bases lying between them. CDR3 residues: CASSSGMKKLFF. CDR3 nucleotides: TGTGCCAGCAGCTCGGGCATGAAAAAACTGTTTTTT.

At least ten counts were recorded for this clonotype. The chain is built from TRBV12-3 or TRBV12-4 and TRBJ2-5; D is unclear. Trimming took off 8 bases at V and 2 bases at J, with 12 bases between the two ends. The CDR3 is made up of 13 amino acids. CDR3 in amino acids: CASSRQVQETQYF. The DNA for the CDR3 is TGTGCCAGCTCACGACAAGTACAAGAGACCCAGTACTTC.

This clonotype was picked up a small number of times. The J gene is TRBJ1-1, the V gene TRBV7-6; no clear D gene. The V gene's germline CDR1 is SGHVS and CDR2 FNYEAQ. The germline V and J ends were trimmed by 1 base and 10 bases, with 13 bases remaining between them. The CDR3 extends over 13 amino acids. The CDR3 DNA is TGTGCCAGCAGCTTAGGGCCCCTTTTGGGAGCTTTCTTT. Protein sequence: CASSLGPLLGAFF.